Here is one T cell receptor beta chain with its context. Its antigen remains unidentified. Per-nucleotide qualities are absent, and no much larger clonotype sits a single base away. This entry belongs to a study of T cells in Graves' hyperthyroidism and ophthalmopathy (dated by TCRdb to the late 2010s). The study in broad terms: Peripheral blood samples were taken at initial diagnosis, before any treatment was given. In addition, the study compared T-cell repertoires in thyroid tissue and in blood from six Graves' hyperthyroidism patients. TCR V-J signatures able to tell the groups apart were searched for in a discovery cohort of 90 to 100 patients, of whom approximately 40 had Graves' ophthalmopathy and 57 had stable Graves' hyperthyroidism. Once sampling was done, hyperthyroidism patients were given methimazole at a starting dose of 30 mg daily, whereas ophthalmopathy patients were given high-dose intravenous methylprednisolone. The approximately 100 discovery patients were randomly divided into training and test sets at a 7:3 ratio. The paper describes TCR Vbeta CDR3 sequencing of fewer than 150 peripheral blood samples, made up of roughly 45 ophthalmopathy patients, 70 to 75 hyperthyroidism patients and 17 progressor patients. Prospective prediction of ophthalmopathy was tested in an independent validation cohort consisting of roughly 20 hyperthyroidism patients and some 16 patients who later progressed to ophthalmopathy. Broader findings and caveats from the paper: In cross-validation, a model built on a 13 V-J signature told ophthalmopathy apart from stable hyperthyroidism with over 85% sensitivity and about 81% specificity, and in testing the same model reached 80%/75%. In validation, the model predicted progression to ophthalmopathy a median of around 6.5 months before onset, with approximately 68% sensitivity and 72.22% specificity. Most expanded thyroid clonotypes (frequency above 0.001) were also detected in blood, a finding suggesting that blood repertoires may reflect thyroid immune responses. Sample size was not statistically predetermined, and investigators were not blinded to group allocation.

Relative to germline, V is missing 11 bases and J is missing 9 bases, with 13 bases of the junction outside any gene match. From the cysteine through the phenylalanine, the CDR3 covers 14 amino acids. This entry keeps only the CDR3 DNA: 42 bases, framed from base 1. CDR1 and CDR2, per the germline V gene (reference sequence), are MNHNY and SVGAGI. The TCR beta CDR3 regions were amplified from the RNA transcripts. The first round of RT-PCR for the TCR CDR3 was performed with the HTBI primer set and the Qiagen OneStep RT-PCR kit. Libraries were constructed in a second round of multiplex PCR, after which size selection and purification were performed. The libraries were sequenced on an Illumina HiSeq2000 using paired-end 100 bp reads. On the study's bioinformatics: SOAPnuke was used to process the raw data, with reads discarded if the reads contained adapters or uncalled bases, had a mean Phred below 15, or lacked an exact constant-primer or identifier match. High-quality paired reads were merged with COPE v1.2.5, and unique nucleotide sequences were defined as clonotypes. MiTCR v1.1 was used to align clonotypes to the IMGT TRBV, TRBD and TRBJ reference segments. The analysis was restricted to V-J combinations with a frequency above 0.0001, which together covered around 99% of the repertoires. A TCS score was defined as the ratio between F50 (clonal expansion) and ExV (chaos), using BLOSUM62-based TCRdist between CDR3 peptides within each V-J. Welch's t-statistics and random forest reduced around 520 V-J features to 10 to 15, which were used in a naive Bayes classifier (R e1071). The similarity between thyroid and blood repertoires was quantified using the Morisita-Horn index. TCRdb redid the processing of the public reads, applying fastp at Q25 and MiXCR, and retained in-frame beta chains. One record per CDR3 amino acid sequence lists the most common genes and DNA. For this entry, the V and J calls and clone size follow TCRdb and not the study's own pipeline. This sample is represented by hundreds of thousands of distinct CDR3 sequences; approximately 40% of them were singletons. The leading ten clones occupy 7.5% to 9.5% of the sample.

Stable Graves' hyperthyroidism was defined as no progression to ophthalmopathy during 18 months of follow-up. Hyperthyroidism patients were newly diagnosed, had a disease duration of under 2 months, and were aged 18 to 65 years. Any patient with an uncontrolled infection, another autoimmune disease, pregnancy or lactation was excluded. Diagnoses were established on the basis of clinical symptoms, serum thyroxine and TRAb, thyroid ultrasound, and orbital computed tomography. PBMCs were separated from roughly 10 ml of fresh peripheral blood using Ficoll-Paque density gradient centrifugation. Trizol reagent was used to extract total RNA, and RNA quality was then checked on an Agilent 2100 Bioanalyzer.

The material sequenced was blood. The V gene is TRBV6-6 and the J gene is TRBJ2-7; the central 13 bases match TRBD2. The receptor comes from a man between 18 and 29 years old with Graves' hyperthyroidism. CDR3 reads: CAGTYRTSGSGQYF. The nucleotides read TGTGCCGGCACCTACCGGACTAGCGGGAGCGGGCAGTACTTC.